This T cell receptor beta chain was obtained from a study of Ad26.COV2.S vaccination and SARS-CoV-2 variants (dated by TCRdb to the early 2020s). For the study in its entirety: Vaccine-arm donors were drawn from COV1001, a multicentre, randomized, double-blind, placebo-controlled phase I-IIa trial of Ad26.COV2.S in healthy adults. The TCR-sequenced set comprised about 32 samples: some 20 Ad26.COV2.S vaccine recipients, 5 placebo recipients and 8 SARS-CoV-2 convalescent individuals. The specificity and breadth of SARS-CoV-2-reactive T cell receptors after Ad26.COV2.S vaccination were assessed by TCRbeta repertoire sequencing. Trial participants were randomized into five groups of five: low-dose or high-dose Ad26.COV2.S given once or twice, or placebo on both occasions. Throughout the experiments and outcome assessment, investigators stayed blinded to trial group allocation. Dosing of Ad26.COV2.S was intramuscular, at either 5x10^10 or 1x10^11 viral particles, delivered as one shot or as two shots spaced 56 days apart. What the work shows at the level of the full study, not this receptor alone: Compared with placebo recipients, Ad26.COV2.S recipients showed higher spike-specific TCR breadth (P = 0.0014). Comparable non-spike TCR breadth was observed between vaccine and placebo recipients, consistent with only spike being contained in the vaccine. Substantial breadth of spike-specific CD8+ and CD4+ T cell responses was reported after vaccination. The authors noted that the TCR breadth and depth analyses may have underestimated total T cell responses. The study was not powered for comparison of responses between vaccine doses or regimens.

About this clone: The antigen this receptor binds is unknown. No base qualities exist here, and no much larger clone lies one base off it. Other DNA sequences within the sample encode an identical CDR3.

CDR3 length: 11 amino acids, cysteine to phenylalanine. The sequence is cut down to CDR3 DNA, 33 bases in frame from base 1. The germline V and J ends show losses of 4 bases and 7 bases respectively, and no gene match explains 1 base of the junction. The germline V gene (reference sequence) provides CDR1 DFQATT and CDR2 SNEGSKA. This specimen's treatment or condition label, per the study, means: 15 to 20 received Ad26.COV2.S at low or high dose, single or two shots; about 5 received placebo; per-sample allocation not given. Repertoires of vaccine and placebo recipients were sequenced from samples taken on day 63 after the first injection. Cohort 1b enrolled some 25 adults aged 18-55 years at a single site in Boston, USA, between 29 July and 7 August 2020. Ad26.COV2.S was a replication-incompetent adenovirus type 26 vector that expressed a prefusion-stabilized SARS-CoV-2 spike protein derived from the original Wuhan strain.

The immunoSEQ Assay was the method used to sequence TCRbeta CDR3 regions. After extraction, genomic DNA underwent amplification by bias-controlled multiplex PCR, followed by high-throughput sequencing. Under the source paper's analysis protocol: To quantify the absolute abundance of each unique TCRbeta CDR3 region, sequences were collapsed and filtered. Usable DNA was measured by amplifying reference genes present in all nucleated cells, and TCRbeta template counts were normalized to that usable DNA to estimate T cell fraction. Repertoire TCRs were annotated as SARS-CoV-2-specific when V gene, CDR3 amino acid sequence and J gene were exactly matched to a known reactive TCR set. The reference SARS-CoV-2 TCR set was derived from MIRA and filtered for enrichment in COVID-19-positive ImmuneCODE repertoires, a step that removed public or cross-reactive TCRs. Drawing on the MIRA antigens, annotated TCRs were analysed further at the level of specific ORF or position within ORF. Breadth was defined as the number of annotated unique rearrangements divided by the total number of unique productive rearrangements, and depth was defined as the summed frequency of the annotated unique rearrangements. Group comparisons of TCR breadth used two-sided Wilcoxon rank-sum tests. Held by TCRdb, this immuneACCESS table contains in-frame sequences only and omits some clones. Under half of the omission traces to an unresolved V gene where checked; the cause of the rest is unknown. V and J calls and clone size come straight from that table; D and trimming were deduced from the DNA. The sample contains some 250,000 clones, approximately 88% of them found a single time. In total, the top ten clones hold over 8.5% of the sample.

The source of this sequence is a person aged 18-65 years who received the Ad26.COV2.S COVID-19 vaccine or a placebo. The chain links TRBV20-1 with TRBJ2-1; TRBD2 matches 7 bases in the middle. The specimen comprised peripheral blood, sampled in a trial of Ad26.COV2.S vaccine versus placebo. The nucleotides are TGCAGTGCTAATAGCGGGAATGAGCAGTTCTTC. This is translated as CSANSGNEQFF.